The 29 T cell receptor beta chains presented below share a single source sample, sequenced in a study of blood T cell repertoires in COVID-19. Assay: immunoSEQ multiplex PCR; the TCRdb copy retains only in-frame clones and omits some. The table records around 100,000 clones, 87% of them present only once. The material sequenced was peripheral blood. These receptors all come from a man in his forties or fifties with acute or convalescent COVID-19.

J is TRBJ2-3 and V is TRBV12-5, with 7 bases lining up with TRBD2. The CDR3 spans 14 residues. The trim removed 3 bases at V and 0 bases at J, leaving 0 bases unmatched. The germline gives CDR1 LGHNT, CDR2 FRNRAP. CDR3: CASGLAGSTDTQYF. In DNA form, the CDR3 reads TGTGCTAGTGGTTTAGCGGGGAGCACAGATACGCAGTATTTT.

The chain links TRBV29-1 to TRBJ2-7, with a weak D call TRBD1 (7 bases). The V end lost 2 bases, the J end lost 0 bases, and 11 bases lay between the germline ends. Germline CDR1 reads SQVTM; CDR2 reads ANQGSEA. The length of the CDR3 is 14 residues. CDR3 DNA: TGCAGCGTTGAAAGGGGGGACAGCTCCTACGAGCAGTACTTC. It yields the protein CSVERGDSSYEQYF.

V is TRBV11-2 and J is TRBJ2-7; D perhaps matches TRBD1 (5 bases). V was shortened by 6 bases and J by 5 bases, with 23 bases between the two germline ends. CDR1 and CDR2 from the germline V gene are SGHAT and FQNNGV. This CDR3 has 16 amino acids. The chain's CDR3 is CASSSTSGIRSHEQYF. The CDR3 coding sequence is TGTGCCAGCAGTTCAACCTCAGGGATAAGGTCCCACGAGCAGTACTTC.

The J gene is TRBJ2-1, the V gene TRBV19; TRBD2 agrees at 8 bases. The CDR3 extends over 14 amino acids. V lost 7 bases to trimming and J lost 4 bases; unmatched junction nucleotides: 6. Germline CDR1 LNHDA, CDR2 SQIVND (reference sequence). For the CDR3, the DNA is TGTGCCAGTAAAAGCGGGAGACTATACAATGAGCAGTTCTTC. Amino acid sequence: CASKSGRLYNEQFF. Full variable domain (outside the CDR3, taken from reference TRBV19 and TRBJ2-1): DGGITQSPKYLFRKEGQNVTLSCEQNLNHDAMYWYRQDPGQGLRLIYYSQIVNDFQKGDIAEGYSVSREKKESFPLTVTSAQKNPTAFYLCASKSGRLYNEQFFGPGTRLTVL.

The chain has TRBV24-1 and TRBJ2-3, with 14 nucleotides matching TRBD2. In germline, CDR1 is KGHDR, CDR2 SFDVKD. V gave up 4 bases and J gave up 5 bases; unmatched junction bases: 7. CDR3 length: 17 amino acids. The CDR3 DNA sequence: TGTGCCACCAGTGACCCTGGACTAGCGGGAGGACTAGATACGCAGTATTTT. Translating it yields CATSDPGLAGGLDTQYF.

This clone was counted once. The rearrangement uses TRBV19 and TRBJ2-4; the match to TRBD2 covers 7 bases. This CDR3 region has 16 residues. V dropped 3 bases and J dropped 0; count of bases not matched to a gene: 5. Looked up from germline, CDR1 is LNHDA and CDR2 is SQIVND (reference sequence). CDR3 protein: CASSILAELAKNIQYF. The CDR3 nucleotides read TGTGCCAGTAGTATCCTAGCGGAGCTAGCCAAAAACATTCAGTACTTC. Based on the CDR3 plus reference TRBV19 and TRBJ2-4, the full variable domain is DGGITQSPKYLFRKEGQNVTLSCEQNLNHDAMYWYRQDPGQGLRLIYYSQIVNDFQKGDIAEGYSVSREKKESFPLTVTSAQKNPTAFYLCASSILAELAKNIQYFGAGTRLSVL.

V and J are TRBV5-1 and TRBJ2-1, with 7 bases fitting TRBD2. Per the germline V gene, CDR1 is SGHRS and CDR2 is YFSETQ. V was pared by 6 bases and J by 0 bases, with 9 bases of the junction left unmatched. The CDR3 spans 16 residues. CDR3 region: CASTSTSASSYNEQFF. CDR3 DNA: TGCGCCAGCACCTCAACTAGCGCGAGCTCCTACAATGAGCAGTTCTTC.

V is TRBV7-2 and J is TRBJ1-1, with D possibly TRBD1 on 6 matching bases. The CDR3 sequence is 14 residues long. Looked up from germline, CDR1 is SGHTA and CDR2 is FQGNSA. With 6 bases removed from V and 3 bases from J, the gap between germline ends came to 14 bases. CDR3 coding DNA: TGTGCCAGCAGTCACCTAGACAGGCACACTGAAGCTTTCTTT. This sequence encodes CASSHLDRHTEAFF.

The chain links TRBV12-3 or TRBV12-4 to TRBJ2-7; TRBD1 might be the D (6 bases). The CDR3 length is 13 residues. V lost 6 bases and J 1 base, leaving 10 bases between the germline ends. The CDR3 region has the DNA TGTGCCAGCAGGGCAGGGGCGTCCTACGAGCAGTACTTC. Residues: CASRAGASYEQYF.

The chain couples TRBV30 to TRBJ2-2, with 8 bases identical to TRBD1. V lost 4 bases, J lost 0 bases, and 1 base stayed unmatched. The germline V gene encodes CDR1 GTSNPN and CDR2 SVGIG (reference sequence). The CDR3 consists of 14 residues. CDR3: CAWTDRANTGELFF. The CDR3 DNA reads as TGTGCCTGGACGGACAGGGCGAACACCGGGGAGCTGTTTTTT. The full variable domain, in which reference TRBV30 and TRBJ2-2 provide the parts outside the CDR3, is SQTIHQWPATLVQPVGSPLSLECTVEGTSNPNLYWYRQAAGRGLQLLFYSVGIGQISSEVPQNLSASRPQDRQFILSSKKLLLSDSGFYLCAWTDRANTGELFFGEGSRLTVL.

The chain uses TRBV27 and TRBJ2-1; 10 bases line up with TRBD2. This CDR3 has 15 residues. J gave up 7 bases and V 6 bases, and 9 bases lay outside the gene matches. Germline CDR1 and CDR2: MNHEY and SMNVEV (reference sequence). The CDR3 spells CASSPLAGAGNEQFF. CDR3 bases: TGTGCCAGCAGCCCCCTAGCGGGAGCGGGGAATGAGCAGTTCTTC.

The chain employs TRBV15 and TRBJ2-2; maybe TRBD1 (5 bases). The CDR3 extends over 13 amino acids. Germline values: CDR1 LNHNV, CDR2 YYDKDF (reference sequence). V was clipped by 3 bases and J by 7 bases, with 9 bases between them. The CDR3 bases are TGTGCCACCAGCAGGGACCAGGGCGGGGAGCTGTTTTTT. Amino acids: CATSRDQGGELFF.

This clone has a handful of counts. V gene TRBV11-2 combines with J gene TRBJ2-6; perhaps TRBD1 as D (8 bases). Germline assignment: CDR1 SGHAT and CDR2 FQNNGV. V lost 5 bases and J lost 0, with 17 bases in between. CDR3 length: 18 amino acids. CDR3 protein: CASSPAQGGYSGANVLTF. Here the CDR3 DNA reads TGTGCCAGCAGCCCTGCACAGGGGGGGTACTCTGGGGCCAACGTCCTGACTTTC.

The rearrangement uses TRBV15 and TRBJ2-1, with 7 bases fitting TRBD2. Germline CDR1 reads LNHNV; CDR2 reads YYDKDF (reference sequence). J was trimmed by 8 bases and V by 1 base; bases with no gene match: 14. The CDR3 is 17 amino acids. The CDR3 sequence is CATSRGVGAGDGDEQFF. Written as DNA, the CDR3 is TGTGCCACCAGCAGAGGGGTAGGGGCGGGAGATGGGGATGAGCAGTTCTTC.

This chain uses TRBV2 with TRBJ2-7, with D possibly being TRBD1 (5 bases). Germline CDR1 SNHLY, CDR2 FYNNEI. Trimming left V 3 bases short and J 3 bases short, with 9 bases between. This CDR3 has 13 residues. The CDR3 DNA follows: TGTGCCAGCAGTGAGGACACCGACTACGAGCAGTACTTC. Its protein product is CASSEDTDYEQYF.

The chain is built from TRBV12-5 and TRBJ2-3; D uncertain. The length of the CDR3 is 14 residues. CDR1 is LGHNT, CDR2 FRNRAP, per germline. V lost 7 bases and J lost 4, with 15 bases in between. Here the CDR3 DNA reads TGTGCTAGTGCCCCGTCGGGTGAGGCAGATACGCAGTATTTT. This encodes CASAPSGEADTQYF.

CDR3 residues: CASTHRGQGVGYTF. For the CDR3, the DNA is TGTGCCAGCACCCACAGGGGACAGGGGGTTGGCTACACCTTC. V usage is TRBV6-5 and J usage is TRBJ1-2; 11 positions match TRBD1. J lost 7 bases, V lost 7 bases, and 8 bases had no gene match. CDR3 length: 14 amino acids. The V gene's germline CDR1 is MNHEY and CDR2 SVGAGI.

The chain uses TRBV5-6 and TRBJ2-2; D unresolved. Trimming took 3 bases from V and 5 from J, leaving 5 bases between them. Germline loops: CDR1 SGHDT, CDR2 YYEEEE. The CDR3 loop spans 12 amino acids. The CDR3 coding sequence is TGTGCCAGCAGCTCAGCGACCGGGGAGCTGTTTTTT. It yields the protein CASSSATGELFF.

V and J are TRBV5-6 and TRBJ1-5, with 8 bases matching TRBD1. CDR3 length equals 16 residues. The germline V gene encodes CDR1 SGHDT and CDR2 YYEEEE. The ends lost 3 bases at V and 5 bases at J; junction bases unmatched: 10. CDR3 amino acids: CASSSYRDRTYQPQHF. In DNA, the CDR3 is TGTGCCAGCAGCTCATACCGGGACAGGACCTATCAGCCCCAGCATTTT.

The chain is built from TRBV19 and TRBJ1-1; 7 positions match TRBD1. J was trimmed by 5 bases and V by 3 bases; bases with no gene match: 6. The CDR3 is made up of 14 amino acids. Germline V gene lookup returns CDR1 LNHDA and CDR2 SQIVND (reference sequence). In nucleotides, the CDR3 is TGTGCCAGTAGTATTGCAGGGGGAGGTACTGAAGCTTTCTTT. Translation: CASSIAGGGTEAFF. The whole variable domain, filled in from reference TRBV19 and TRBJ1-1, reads DGGITQSPKYLFRKEGQNVTLSCEQNLNHDAMYWYRQDPGQGLRLIYYSQIVNDFQKGDIAEGYSVSREKKESFPLTVTSAQKNPTAFYLCASSIAGGGTEAFFGQGTRLTVV.

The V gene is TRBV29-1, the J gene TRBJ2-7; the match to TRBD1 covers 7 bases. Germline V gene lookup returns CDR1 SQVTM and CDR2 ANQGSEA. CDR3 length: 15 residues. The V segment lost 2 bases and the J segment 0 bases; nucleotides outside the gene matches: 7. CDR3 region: CSVERTGVSSYEQYF. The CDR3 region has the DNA TGCAGCGTTGAACGGACAGGTGTGAGCTCCTACGAGCAGTACTTC.

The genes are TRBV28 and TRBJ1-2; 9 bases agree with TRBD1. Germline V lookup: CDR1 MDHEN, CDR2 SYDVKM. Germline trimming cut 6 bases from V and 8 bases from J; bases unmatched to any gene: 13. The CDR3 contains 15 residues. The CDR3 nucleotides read TGTGCCAGCAGCCGCCGACAGGGGGGGTCGGAAGGCTACACCTTC. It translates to CASSRRQGGSEGYTF.

CDR3 protein: CASSSRVYEQYF. Written as DNA, the CDR3 is TGTGCCAGCAGTTCTAGAGTTTACGAGCAGTACTTC. The chain couples TRBV12-3 or TRBV12-4 to TRBJ2-7; D gene unclear. V was trimmed by 4 bases and J by 4 bases, leaving 8 bases between them. The CDR3 has 12 amino acids.

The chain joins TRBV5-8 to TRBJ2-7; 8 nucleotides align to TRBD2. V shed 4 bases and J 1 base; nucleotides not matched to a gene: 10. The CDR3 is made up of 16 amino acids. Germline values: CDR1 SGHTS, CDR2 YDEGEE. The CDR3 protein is CASSPTSGSPSYEQYF. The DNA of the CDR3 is TGTGCCAGCAGCCCCACTAGCGGAAGTCCGTCCTACGAGCAGTACTTC.

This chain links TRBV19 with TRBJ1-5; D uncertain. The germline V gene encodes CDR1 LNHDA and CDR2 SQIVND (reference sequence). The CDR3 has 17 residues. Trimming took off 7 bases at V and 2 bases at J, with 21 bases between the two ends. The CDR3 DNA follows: TGTGCCAGTAAGGTCGCGGAATGGAAAATAGGCAATCAGCCCCAGCATTTT. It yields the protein CASKVAEWKIGNQPQHF. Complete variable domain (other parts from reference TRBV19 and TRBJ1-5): DGGITQSPKYLFRKEGQNVTLSCEQNLNHDAMYWYRQDPGQGLRLIYYSQIVNDFQKGDIAEGYSVSREKKESFPLTVTSAQKNPTAFYLCASKVAEWKIGNQPQHFGDGTRLSIL.

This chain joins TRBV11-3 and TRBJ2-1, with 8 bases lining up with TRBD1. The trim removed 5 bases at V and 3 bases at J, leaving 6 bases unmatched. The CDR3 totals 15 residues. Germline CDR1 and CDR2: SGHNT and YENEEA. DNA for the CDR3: TGTGCCAGCAGCGGACAGGGAGTCTTCTACAATGAGCAGTTCTTC. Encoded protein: CASSGQGVFYNEQFF.

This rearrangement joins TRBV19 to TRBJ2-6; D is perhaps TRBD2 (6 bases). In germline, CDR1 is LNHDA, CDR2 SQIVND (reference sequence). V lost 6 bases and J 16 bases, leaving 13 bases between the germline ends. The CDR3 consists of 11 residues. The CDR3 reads CASSRGVYLTF. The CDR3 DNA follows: TGTGCCAGTAGCCGCGGGGTCTATCTGACTTTC.

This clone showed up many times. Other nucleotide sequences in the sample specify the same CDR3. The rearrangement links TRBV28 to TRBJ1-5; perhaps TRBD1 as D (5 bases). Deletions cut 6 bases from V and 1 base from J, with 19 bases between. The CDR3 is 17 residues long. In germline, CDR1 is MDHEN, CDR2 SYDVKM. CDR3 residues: CASSPPPRVRSNQPQHF. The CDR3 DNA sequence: TGTGCCAGCAGCCCTCCCCCCAGGGTACGGAGCAATCAGCCCCAGCATTTT.

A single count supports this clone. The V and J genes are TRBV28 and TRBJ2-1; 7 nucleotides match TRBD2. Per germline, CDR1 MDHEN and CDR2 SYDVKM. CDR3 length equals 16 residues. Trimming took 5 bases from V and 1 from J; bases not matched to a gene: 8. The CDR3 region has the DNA TGTGCCAGCAGTGCCTCGGGGCGGGAGTCCTACAATGAGCAGTTCTTC. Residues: CASSASGRESYNEQFF.